What follows describes a single T cell receptor (beta chain). Its antigen is currently unknown. It was version v3.0 of the immunoSEQ assay that was run at survey level. Measured with immunoSEQ multiplex PCR; TCRdb has only the in-frame clones, and not every one. The profile shows 28,000 or so clones, around 83% of them singletons. The CDR3 has 13 amino acids. The germline V gene has CDR1 SGHDT and CDR2 YYEEEE. V trimming: 2 bases; J trimming: 7 bases; junction bases outside the gene matches: 2. The data originate from a study of long-term antiretroviral therapy in people with HIV. Whole-study context: The oldest specimens predate the 2015 immediate-ART recommendation by about a decade. Broader study findings: The repertoire was dominated at all time points by clones expanded before ART. There were no data on ART adherence, viral resistance or therapy changes, a gap that limits inferences about post-ART repertoire changes. An increase in diversity followed ART, yet levels stayed below transplant donor controls.

Source: unsorted PBMCs, taken 0.4 years after starting antiretroviral therapy. The sequence was obtained from a man younger than 35 with HIV. J is TRBJ1-2 and V is TRBV5-6, with 10 bases identical to TRBD1. The DNA of the CDR3 is TGTGCCAGCAGCTTTGACAGGGGGCTTGGCTACACCTTC. Protein sequence: CASSFDRGLGYTF.